This passage covers 25 T cell receptor beta chains from one sample sequenced in a study of shared T cell receptors in the human thymus. Sequencing was performed with immunoSEQ multiplex PCR; in TCRdb, only in-frame clones are kept and a portion is missing. This sample yields hundreds of thousands of clones, of which approximately 85% are seen a single time; more than 0.01% belongs to the top ten. These data also featured in a second study, about human thymus T cells.

The sequencing input was thymocytes. Receptors were obtained from a girl less than two years old with a congenital heart defect.

This clone was observed once. The V call is TRBV7-2, the J call TRBJ2-2; 14 bases align to TRBD2. Trimming removed 3 bases from V and 0 bases from J; junction bases left unmatched: 3. Germline V gene sequence: CDR1 SGHTA, CDR2 FQGNSA. The CDR3 sequence is 18 residues long. Here the CDR3 DNA reads TGTGCCAGCAGCTTCAGGACTAGCGGGGGGCCGAACACCGGGGAGCTGTTTTTT. It yields the protein CASSFRTSGGPNTGELFF.

This rearrangement joins TRBV27 to TRBJ1-2, with 11 bases matching TRBD1. Germline assignment: CDR1 MNHEY and CDR2 SMNVEV (reference sequence). With 4 bases clipped from V and 8 bases from J, the junction kept 12 bases outside the gene matches. The CDR3 contains 16 residues. CDR3 sequence reads: CASSSQKDRGLRGYTF. The CDR3 DNA reads TGTGCCAGCAGTTCCCAAAAGGACAGGGGGCTGAGGGGCTACACCTTC.

The V call is TRBV11-2, the J call TRBJ2-3; D may be TRBD2 (6 bases). Trimming shortened V by 5 bases and J by 4 bases, and 13 bases separated the two germline ends. Germline CDR1 reads SGHAT; CDR2 reads FQNNGV. The CDR3 runs to 14 residues. Here the CDR3 reads CASSPPGGSDTQYF. The DNA of the CDR3 is TGTGCCAGCAGCCCCCCTGGGGGGTCAGATACGCAGTATTTT.

The rearrangement joins TRBV27 to TRBJ2-2; TRBD1 is a possible D gene (5 bases). Per germline, CDR1 MNHEY and CDR2 SMNVEV (reference sequence). The CDR3 covers 15 residues. Trimming took 2 bases from V and 4 from J, leaving 11 bases between them. Here the CDR3 reads CASSLVGLATGELFF. DNA of the CDR3: TGTGCCAGCAGTTTAGTGGGGCTCGCCACCGGGGAGCTGTTTTTT.

The rearrangement links TRBV7-2 to TRBJ1-3; 8 positions match TRBD1. The V gene's germline CDR1 is SGHTA and CDR2 FQGNSA. V shed 5 bases, J shed 5 bases, and the junction held 8 bases outside the gene matches. This CDR3 contains 15 residues. CDR3 region: CASSNRRGLRNTIYF. For the CDR3, the DNA is TGTGCCAGCAGCAACCGCAGGGGGCTTCGAAACACCATATATTTT.

The V gene is TRBV6-5, the J gene TRBJ2-7; TRBD1 agrees at 8 bases. This CDR3 is 15 amino acids long. CDR1 is MNHEY and CDR2 is SVGAGI in the germline V gene. V gave up 5 bases and J gave up 0 bases; unmatched junction bases: 6. The CDR3, as DNA: TGTGCCAGCAGTCAAAGACAGGGGCCCTCCTACGAGCAGTACTTC. It encodes CASSQRQGPSYEQYF.

The V and J genes are TRBV2 and TRBJ2-5; D is perhaps TRBD2 (6 bases). V gave up 8 bases and J gave up 4 bases, with 17 bases separating them. CDR3 length: 14 amino acids. Germline CDR1 SNHLY, CDR2 FYNNEI. CDR3: CASRRRDGRETQYF. CDR3 DNA sequence: TGTGCCAGCCGGCGGCGGGATGGTCGAGAGACCCAGTACTTC. Drawing the rest from reference TRBV2 and TRBJ2-5, the complete variable domain is EPEVTQTPSHQVTQMGQEVILRCVPISNHLYFYWYRQILGQKVEFLVSFYNNEISEKSEIFDDQFSVERPDGSNFTLKIRSTKLEDSAMYFCASRRRDGRETQYFGPGTRLLVL.

The chain is built from TRBV7-3 and TRBJ1-1; tentative D call: TRBD1 (6 bases). CDR3 length: 14 amino acids. The germline V and J ends were trimmed by 5 bases and 4 bases, with 14 bases remaining between them. The germline V gene encodes CDR1 SGHTA and CDR2 FQGTGA. The CDR3 loop reads CASSLQRGSTEAFF. CDR3 coding DNA: TGTGCCAGCAGCCTACAGAGGGGGAGCACTGAAGCTTTCTTT.

CDR3 loop: CASRQGGNTEAFF. For the CDR3, the DNA is TGTGCCAGTAGGCAGGGGGGGAACACTGAAGCTTTCTTT. The V call is TRBV19, the J call TRBJ1-1; 7 bases align to TRBD1. Germline CDR1 reads LNHDA; CDR2 reads SQIVND (reference sequence). CDR3 length equals 13 residues. With 6 bases clipped from V and 1 base from J, the junction kept 2 bases outside the gene matches.

This chain uses TRBV5-6 with TRBJ1-2; no clear D. The CDR3 extends over 16 amino acids. V lost 2 bases to trimming and J lost 1 base, with 15 bases between them. Germline loops: CDR1 SGHDT, CDR2 YYEEEE. The CDR3 DNA follows: TGTGCCAGCAGCTTTACCGGACGGGGTAGTAACTATGGCTACACCTTC. Translated, it gives CASSFTGRGSNYGYTF.

V is TRBV13 and J is TRBJ1-4, with D hard to call. V was shortened by 2 bases and J by 7 bases, with 5 bases between the two germline ends. Germline CDR1 reads PRHDT; CDR2 reads FYEKMQ (reference sequence). The CDR3 runs to 12 residues. DNA for the CDR3: TGTGCCAGCAGCTTACGTCCTGAAAAACTGTTTTTT. This encodes CASSLRPEKLFF.

The V call is TRBV14, the J call TRBJ2-3, with D perhaps matching TRBD2 (6 bases). The germline V gene encodes CDR1 SGHDN and CDR2 FVKESK. The germline V and J ends were trimmed by 2 bases and 5 bases, with 11 bases remaining between them. The CDR3 spans 14 residues. The CDR3 coding sequence is TGTGCCAGCAGCCAAAGGATAGCGGTAGATACGCAGTATTTT. It codes for CASSQRIAVDTQYF.

The genes are TRBV2 and TRBJ1-4; D gene uncertain. Germline values: CDR1 SNHLY, CDR2 FYNNEI. CDR3 length equals 15 residues. V was shortened by 6 bases and J by 8 bases, with 19 bases between the two germline ends. DNA of the CDR3: TGTGCCAGCAGACTAGTGGGGTATCCAGGAGAAAAACTGTTTTTT. Protein sequence: CASRLVGYPGEKLFF.

The chain uses TRBV15 and TRBJ1-5, with TRBD1 as a possible D gene (5 bases). The CDR3 is 15 residues long. With 0 bases removed from V and 6 bases from J, the gap between germline ends came to 12 bases. Germline values: CDR1 LNHNV, CDR2 YYDKDF (reference sequence). The CDR3 is CATSRETGRGQPQHF. As DNA, the CDR3 is TGTGCCACCAGCAGAGAAACAGGACGAGGTCAGCCCCAGCATTTT.

The rearrangement joins TRBV6-5 to TRBJ1-6, with D perhaps TRBD1 (6 bases). V dropped 7 bases and J dropped 0 bases, with 10 bases sitting between them. The germline CDR1 and CDR2 sequences are MNHEY and SVGAGI. The CDR3 totals 15 residues. In nucleotides, the CDR3 is TGTGCCAGCAAGAAGGACAGCTCCTATAATTCACCCCTCCACTTT. The encoded protein is CASKKDSSYNSPLHF.

The chain links TRBV2 to TRBJ1-2, with D tentatively TRBD1 (6 bases). The germline V gene has CDR1 SNHLY and CDR2 FYNNEI. CDR3 length equals 14 residues. The V and J ends lost 4 bases and 5 bases respectively, with 14 bases between them. The CDR3 DNA reads TGTGCCAGCAGTGGGTACAGGGCCGTATATGGCTACACCTTC. Encoded protein: CASSGYRAVYGYTF.

The gene calls are TRBV11-2 and TRBJ2-7, with D possibly being TRBD2 (5 bases). The germline CDR1 and CDR2 sequences are SGHAT and FQNNGV. V lost 4 bases to trimming and J lost 4 bases, with 11 bases between them. This CDR3 is built from 13 residues. The CDR3 nucleotides are TGTGCCAGCAGCTACCGGTGGGAGTACGAGCAGTACTTC. This codes for CASSYRWEYEQYF.

The chain combines TRBV4-2 with TRBJ1-5; D is uncertain. Trimming removed 1 base from V and 4 bases from J, with 2 bases in between. This CDR3 is built from 12 residues. Per the germline V gene, CDR1 is LGHNA and CDR2 is YNFKEQ. The CDR3 DNA follows: TGTGCCAGCAGCCAAGTAAATCAGCCCCAGCATTTT. Translated: CASSQVNQPQHF.

This clone was recorded once. The rearrangement joins TRBV2 to TRBJ2-5; 10 bases match TRBD1. Germline V gene lookup returns CDR1 SNHLY and CDR2 FYNNEI. The V and J ends lost 7 bases and 3 bases, in that order; junction bases with no gene match: 17. The CDR3 consists of 18 residues. CDR3 DNA: TGTGCCAGCACTTCGACCCGGGCAGGGGACAGGGGTAAAGAGACCCAGTACTTC. Translated: CASTSTRAGDRGKETQYF.

This clone was seen only once. The chain couples TRBV5-5 to TRBJ1-2, with a possible D match to TRBD1 (6 bases). The CDR3 is 17 residues long. CDR1 is SGHKS and CDR2 is YYEKEE in the germline V gene (reference sequence). The V and J ends lost 1 base and 7 bases respectively, with 23 bases between them. CDR3 DNA: TGTGCCAGCAGCTTGAATACGCGGGGGGCGCGTTCGGGTGGCTACACCTTC. This translates into CASSLNTRGARSGGYTF.

The chain couples TRBV4-1 to TRBJ1-4, with D hard to call. CDR3 length: 15 residues. Germline CDR1 MGHRA, CDR2 YSYEKL. V lost 1 base, J lost 10 bases, and 16 bases lay in between. CDR3 sequence (DNA): TGCGCCAGCAGCCAAGGCATTAATCTTAGAGTAAAACTGTTTTTT. As protein: CASSQGINLRVKLFF.

This chain connects TRBV28 to TRBJ1-4; 8 bases line up with TRBD1. Unmatched junction bases numbered 14, after V lost 7 bases and J lost 7 bases. The CDR3 is 16 amino acids. The germline CDR1 and CDR2 sequences are MDHEN and SYDVKM. The CDR3 loop reads CASKLSADRGGEKLFF. The CDR3 nucleotides are TGTGCCAGCAAACTTAGCGCCGACAGGGGAGGTGAAAAACTGTTTTTT.

The V gene is TRBV5-1, the J gene TRBJ1-2, with 7 nucleotides matching TRBD1. V dropped 0 bases and J dropped 4; count of bases not matched to a gene: 6. From germline, CDR1 is SGHRS and CDR2 YFSETQ. The CDR3 totals 15 residues. The CDR3 DNA is TGCGCCAGCAGCTTGGGAAGGACAGGTCCCTATGGCTACACCTTC. This codes for CASSLGRTGPYGYTF. Filled out from reference TRBV5-1 and TRBJ1-2, the complete variable domain reads KAGVTQTPRYLIKTRGQQVTLSCSPISGHRSVSWYQQTPGQGLQFLFEYFSETQRNKGNFPGRFSGRQFSNSRSEMNVSTLELGDSALYLCASSLGRTGPYGYTFGSGTRLTVV.

The V call is TRBV7-8, the J call TRBJ2-1; 10 bases align to TRBD1. This CDR3 has 16 residues. Germline V CDR1 and CDR2: SGHVS, FQNEAQ. Trimming at V came to 5 bases and at J to 4 bases, leaving 8 bases not matched to a gene. The CDR3 coding sequence is TGTGCCAGCAGCGCTTCCGGGACAGGGGATTACAATGAGCAGTTCTTC. Amino acid sequence: CASSASGTGDYNEQFF.

The gene calls are TRBV27 and TRBJ1-6; TRBD1 matches 8 bases. The J segment lost 7 bases and the V segment lost 4 bases, leaving 3 bases of the junction unmatched. CDR3 length: 14 residues. Germline V gene lookup returns CDR1 MNHEY and CDR2 SMNVEV (reference sequence). CDR3 nucleotide sequence: TGTGCCAGCAGTTGGAGGACAGGGAATTCACCCCTCCACTTT. Its translation: CASSWRTGNSPLHF.